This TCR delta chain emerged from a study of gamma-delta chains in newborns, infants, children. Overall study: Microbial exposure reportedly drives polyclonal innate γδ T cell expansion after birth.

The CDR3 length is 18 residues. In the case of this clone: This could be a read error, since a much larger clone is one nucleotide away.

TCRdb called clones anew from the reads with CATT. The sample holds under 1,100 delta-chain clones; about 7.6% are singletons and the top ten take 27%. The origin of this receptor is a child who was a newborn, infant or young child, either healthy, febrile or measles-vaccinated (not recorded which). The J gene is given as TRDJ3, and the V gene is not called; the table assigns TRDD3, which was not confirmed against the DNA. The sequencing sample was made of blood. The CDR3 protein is CACDTGDSLSWDTRQMFF. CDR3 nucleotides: TGTGCCTGTGACACCGGGGACTCCCTCTCCTGGGACACCCGACAGATGTTTTTC.